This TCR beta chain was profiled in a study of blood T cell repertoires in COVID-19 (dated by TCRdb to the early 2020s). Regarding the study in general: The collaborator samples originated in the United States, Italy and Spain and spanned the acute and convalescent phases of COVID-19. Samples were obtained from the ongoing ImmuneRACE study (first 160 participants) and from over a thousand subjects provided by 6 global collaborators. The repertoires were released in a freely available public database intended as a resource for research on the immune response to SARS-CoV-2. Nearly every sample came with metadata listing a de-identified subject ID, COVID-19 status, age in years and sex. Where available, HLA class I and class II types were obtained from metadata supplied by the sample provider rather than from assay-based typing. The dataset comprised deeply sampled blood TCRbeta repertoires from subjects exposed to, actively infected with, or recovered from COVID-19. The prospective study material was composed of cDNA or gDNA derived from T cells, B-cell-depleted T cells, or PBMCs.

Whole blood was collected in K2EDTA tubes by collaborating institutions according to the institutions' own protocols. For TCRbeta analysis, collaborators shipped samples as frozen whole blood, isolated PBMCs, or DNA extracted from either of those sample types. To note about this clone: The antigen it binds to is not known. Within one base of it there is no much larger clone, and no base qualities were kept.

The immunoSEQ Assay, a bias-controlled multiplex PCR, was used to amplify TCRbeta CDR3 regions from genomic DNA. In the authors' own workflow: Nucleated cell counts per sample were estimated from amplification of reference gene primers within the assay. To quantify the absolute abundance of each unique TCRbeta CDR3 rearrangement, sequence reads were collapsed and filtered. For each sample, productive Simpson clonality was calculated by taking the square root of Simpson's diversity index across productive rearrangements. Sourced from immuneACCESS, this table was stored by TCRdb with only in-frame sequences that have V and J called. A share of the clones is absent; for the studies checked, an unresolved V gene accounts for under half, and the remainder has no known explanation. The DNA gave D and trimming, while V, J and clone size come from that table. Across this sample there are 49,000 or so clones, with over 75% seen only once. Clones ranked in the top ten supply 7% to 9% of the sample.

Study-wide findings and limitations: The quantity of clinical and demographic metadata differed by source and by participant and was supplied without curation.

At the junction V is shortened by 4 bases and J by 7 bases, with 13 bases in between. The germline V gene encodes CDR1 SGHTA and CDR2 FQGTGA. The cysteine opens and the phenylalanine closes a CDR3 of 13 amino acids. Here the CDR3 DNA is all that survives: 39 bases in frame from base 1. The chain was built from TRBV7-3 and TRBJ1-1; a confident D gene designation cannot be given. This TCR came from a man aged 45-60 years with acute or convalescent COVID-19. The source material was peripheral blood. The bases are TGTGCCAGCAGCTCCCAAGTGGGCCTTGAAGCTTTCTTT. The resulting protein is CASSSQVGLEAFF.